This record concerns one TCR beta chain sequence. CDR1 is SQVTM and CDR2 is ANQGSEA in the germline V gene. Trimming cost V 6 bases and J 5 bases, with 13 bases left between them. CDR3 size: 12 residues. This table comes from immunoSEQ multiplex PCR, and its TCRdb copy is limited to in-frame clones, with some not included. The sample consists of 550,000 to 700,000 clones, about 80% of them appearing once. The record originates from a study of shared clonotypes between healthy human individuals. This chain uses TRBV29-1 with TRBJ1-1; D is uncertain. The TCR sequence derives from a woman aged 25 to 45 in good health. Input material: memory CD4+ T cells sorted from blood. Stated subset: CD45RA-negative fraction. DNA for the CDR3: TGCAGCGTCGCCGATGGTCCGACTGAAGCTTTCTTT. Translated: CSVADGPTEAFF.